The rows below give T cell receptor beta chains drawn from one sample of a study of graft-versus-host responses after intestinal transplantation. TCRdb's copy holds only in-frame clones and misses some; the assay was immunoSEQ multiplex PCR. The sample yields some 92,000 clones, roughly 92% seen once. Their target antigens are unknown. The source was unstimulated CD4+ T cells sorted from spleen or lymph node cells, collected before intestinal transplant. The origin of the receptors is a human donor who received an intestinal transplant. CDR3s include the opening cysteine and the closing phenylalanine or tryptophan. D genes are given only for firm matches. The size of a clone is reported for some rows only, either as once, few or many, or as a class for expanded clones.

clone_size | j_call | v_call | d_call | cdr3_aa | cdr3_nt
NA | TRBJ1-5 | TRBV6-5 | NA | CASSYSLNQPQHF | TGTGCCAGCAGTTACTCGCTGAATCAGCCCCAGCATTTT
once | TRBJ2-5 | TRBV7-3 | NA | CASSREGEETQYF | TGTGCCAGCAGCAGAGAGGGTGAGGAGACCCAGTACTTC
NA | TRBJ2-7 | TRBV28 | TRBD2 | CASSSGGGSSYEQYF | TGTGCCAGCTCCAGCGGGGGCGGGTCTTCGTACGAGCAGTACTTC
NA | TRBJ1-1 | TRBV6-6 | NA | CASSYSSSGRAFF | TGTGCCAGCAGTTACTCCTCGTCCGGGAGGGCTTTCTTT
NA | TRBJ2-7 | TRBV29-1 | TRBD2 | CSATSGSSYEQYF | TGCAGCGCGACTAGCGGGAGCTCCTACGAGCAGTACTTC
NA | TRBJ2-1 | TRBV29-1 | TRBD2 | CSVVSGRIGEQFF | TGCAGCGTTGTGAGCGGGAGGATTGGTGAGCAGTTCTTC
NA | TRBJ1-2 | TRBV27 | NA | CASSPWGRTNYGYTF | TGTGCCAGCAGTCCCTGGGGACGGACCAACTATGGCTACACCTTC
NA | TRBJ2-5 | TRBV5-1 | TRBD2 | CASSDDSKGRVGETQYF | TGCGCCAGCAGCGACGACTCTAAGGGGAGGGTCGGGGAGACCCAGTACTTC
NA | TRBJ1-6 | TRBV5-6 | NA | CASSLVYNSPLHF | TGTGCCAGCAGCTTGGTCTATAATTCACCCCTCCACTTT
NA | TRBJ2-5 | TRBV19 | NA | CASSISQETQYF | TGTGCCAGTAGTATAAGCCAAGAGACCCAGTACTTC
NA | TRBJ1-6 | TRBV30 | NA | CAWGKGQGIQSPLHF | TGTGCCTGGGGGAAGGGGCAGGGTATTCAATCACCCCTCCACTTT
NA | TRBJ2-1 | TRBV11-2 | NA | CASSLRDGYNEQFF | TGTGCCAGCAGCCTCCGGGACGGTTACAATGAGCAGTTCTTC
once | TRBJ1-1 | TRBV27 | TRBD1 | CASSRRTGNTGAPAITEAFF | TGTGCCAGCAGTCGCAGGACAGGGAATACGGGTGCCCCAGCCATCACTGAAGCTTTCTTT
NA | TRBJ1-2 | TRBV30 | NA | CAWSVYPGTNYGYTF | TGTGCCTGGAGTGTATATCCGGGAACGAACTATGGCTACACCTTC
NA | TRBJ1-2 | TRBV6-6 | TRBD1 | CASSYRRQGYGYTF | TGTGCCAGCAGTTATCGGAGACAGGGATATGGCTACACCTTC
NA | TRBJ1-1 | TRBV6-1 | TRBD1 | CASSWTGGGEAFF | TGTGCCAGCAGTTGGACAGGGGGGGGAGAAGCTTTCTTT
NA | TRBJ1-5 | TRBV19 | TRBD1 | CASTTGTGTQPQHF | TGTGCCAGTACTACCGGGACAGGGACTCAGCCCCAGCATTTT
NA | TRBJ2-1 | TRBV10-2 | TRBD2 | CASSEPRGVAGGNEQFF | TGCGCCAGCAGTGAGCCCCGCGGGGTAGCGGGAGGTAATGAGCAGTTCTTC
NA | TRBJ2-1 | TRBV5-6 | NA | CASSLDRVSYNEQFF | TGTGCCAGCAGCTTGGACAGGGTTTCCTACAATGAGCAGTTCTTC
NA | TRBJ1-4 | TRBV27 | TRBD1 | CASSPGQGGEKLFF | TGTGCCAGCAGTCCGGGACAGGGGGGTGAAAAACTGTTTTTT
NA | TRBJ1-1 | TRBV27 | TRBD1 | CASSHGTGGTEAFF | TGTGCCAGCAGTCATGGGACAGGGGGCACTGAAGCTTTCTTT
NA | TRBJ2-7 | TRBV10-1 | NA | CASSEYRGGEQYF | TGCGCCAGCAGTGAGTACAGGGGAGGGGAGCAGTACTTC
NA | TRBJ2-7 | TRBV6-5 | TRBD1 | CASSYSDRAGEQYF | TGTGCCAGCAGTTACTCGGACAGGGCGGGGGAGCAGTACTTC